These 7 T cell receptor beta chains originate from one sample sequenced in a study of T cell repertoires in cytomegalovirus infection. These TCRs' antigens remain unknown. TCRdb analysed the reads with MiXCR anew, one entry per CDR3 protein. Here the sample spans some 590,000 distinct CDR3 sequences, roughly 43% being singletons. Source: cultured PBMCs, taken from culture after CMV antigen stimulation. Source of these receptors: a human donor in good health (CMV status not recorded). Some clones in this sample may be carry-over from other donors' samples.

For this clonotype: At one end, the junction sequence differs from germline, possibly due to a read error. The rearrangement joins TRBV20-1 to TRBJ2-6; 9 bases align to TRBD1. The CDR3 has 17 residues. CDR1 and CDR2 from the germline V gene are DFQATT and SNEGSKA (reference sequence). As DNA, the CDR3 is TGCAGTGCTAGAGAGGAAACAGGGGGCACTGGGTCCAACGTCCTGACTTTC. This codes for CSAREETGGTGSNVLTF.

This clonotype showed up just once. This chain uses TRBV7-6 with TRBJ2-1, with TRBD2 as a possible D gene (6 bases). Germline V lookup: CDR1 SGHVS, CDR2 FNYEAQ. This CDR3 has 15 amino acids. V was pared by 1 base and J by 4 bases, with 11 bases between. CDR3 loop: CASSLDGSQYNEQFF. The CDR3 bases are TGTGCCAGCAGCTTAGACGGGAGTCAATACAATGAGCAGTTCTTC.

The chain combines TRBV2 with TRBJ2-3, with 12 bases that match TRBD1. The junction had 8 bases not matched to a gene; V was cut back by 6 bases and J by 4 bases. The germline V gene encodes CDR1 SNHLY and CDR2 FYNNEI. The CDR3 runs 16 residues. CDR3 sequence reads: CASRHPGQGAPDTQYF. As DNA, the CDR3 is TGTGCCAGCAGACATCCGGGACAGGGGGCCCCAGATACGCAGTATTTT.

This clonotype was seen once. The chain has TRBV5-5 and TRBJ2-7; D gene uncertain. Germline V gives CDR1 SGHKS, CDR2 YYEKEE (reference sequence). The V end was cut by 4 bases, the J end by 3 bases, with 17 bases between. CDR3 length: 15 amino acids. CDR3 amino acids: CASSPWELPHYEQYF. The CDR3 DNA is TGTGCCAGCAGCCCCTGGGAACTACCCCACTACGAGCAGTACTTC. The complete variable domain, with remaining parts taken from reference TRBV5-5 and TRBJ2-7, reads DAGVTQSPTHLIKTRGQQVTLRCSPISGHKSVSWYQQVLGQGPQFIFQYYEKEERGRGNFPDRFSARQFPNYSSELNVNALLLGDSALYLCASSPWELPHYEQYFGPGTRLTVT.

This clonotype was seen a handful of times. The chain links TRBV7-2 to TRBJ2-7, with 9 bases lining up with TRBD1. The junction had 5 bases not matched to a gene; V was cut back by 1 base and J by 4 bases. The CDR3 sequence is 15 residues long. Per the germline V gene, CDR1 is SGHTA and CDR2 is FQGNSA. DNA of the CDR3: TGTGCCAGCAGCTTAGAACAGGGGGCCGGTTACGAGCAGTACTTC. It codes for CASSLEQGAGYEQYF.

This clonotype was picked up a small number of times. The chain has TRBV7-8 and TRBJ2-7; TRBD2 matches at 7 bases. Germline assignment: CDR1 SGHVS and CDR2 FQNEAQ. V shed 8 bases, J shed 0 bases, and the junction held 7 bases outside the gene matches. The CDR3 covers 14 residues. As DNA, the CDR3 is TGTGCCAGCTCCCTACCTAGCGGCTCCTACGAGCAGTACTTC. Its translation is CASSLPSGSYEQYF. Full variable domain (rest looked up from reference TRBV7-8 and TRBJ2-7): GAGVSQSPRYKVAKRGQDVALRCDPISGHVSLFWYQQALGQGPEFLTYFQNEAQLDKSGLPSDRFFAERPEGSVSTLKIQRTQQEDSAVYLCASSLPSGSYEQYFGPGTRLTVT.

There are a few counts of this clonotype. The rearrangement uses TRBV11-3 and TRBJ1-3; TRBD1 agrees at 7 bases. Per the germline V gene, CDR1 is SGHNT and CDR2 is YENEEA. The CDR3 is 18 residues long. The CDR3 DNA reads TGTGCTCTGGAAGAGACAGGGAGCTCCTCTCGAACTGGAAACACCATATATTTT. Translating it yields CALEETGSSSRTGNTIYF.